The entry below describes one TCR beta chain. The target of this receptor is not known. No much larger clone is present one base from it, and per-base qualities are unavailable. This entry is derived from a study of T cells in lung cancer brain metastases (dated by TCRdb to between 2018 and 2020). Looking at the study overall: Most of the roughly 20 patients had a history of tobacco use, with a median of about 36 pack-years. The study compared TCR beta CDR3 repertoires of fully resected primary non-small cell lung cancers with those of paired brain metastases. Of the roughly 20 patients, roughly 17 received no interval therapy between resection of the primary and resection of the metastasis. The median age of the patients at first diagnosis was roughly 60 years, and the group included 8 or 9 males and about eleven females. The primary and brain metastasis specimens were acquired a median of approximately 51 weeks apart. DNA integrity number averaged roughly 4 in both primary and metastatic specimens, with no significant difference between sites. A cohort of approximately 20 patients was included, from whom 40 or so specimens were contributed, with one primary lung lesion and one brain metastasis obtained from each patient.

From the germline V gene (reference sequence), CDR1 is SGHNT and CDR2 is YYREEE. V sheds 4 bases and J sheds 0 bases, leaving 8 bases between their ends. Measured from the cysteine to the phenylalanine, the CDR3 is 15 residues long. The only DNA kept is the CDR3, 45 bases in frame from the first base. Between about 2 and 5 ug genomic DNA was input per sample, and equal DNA input was given to paired samples. TCR beta libraries were constructed with the immunoSEQ hsTCRbeta Kit, with multiplexed V and J gene primers used across two PCR steps. Pooled libraries with positive and negative controls were sequenced on an Illumina MiSeq using a 100-cycle paired-end protocol. The original pipeline was this. The immunoSEQ vendor processed the raw data into normalized, annotated TCR beta repertoire reports. Richness was defined as unique clones by nucleotide sequence, with iChao1 and Efron-Thisted estimators extrapolating total richness. Paired lesions were characterized and compared using Pielou's evenness, Simpson's index, top-ten clone proportional abundance, and the Morisita overlap index. The table comes from immuneACCESS by way of TCRdb, which keeps in-frame sequences with V and J called. Part of the clones is missing from these tables; in studies checked, under half for an unresolved V gene and the rest for unknown reasons. That table furnishes V, J and clone size, whereas the DNA furnished D and trimming. This sample lists around 3,000 clones; roughly 85% were detected once. The ten largest clonotypes hold approximately 7% of the sample.

The paper's findings and limits, for the study overall: Most clones were specific to a single lesion, and overlap between paired lesions was limited (mean Morisita index about 0.22). It was not possible to control for the effects of preoperative corticosteroids on T cell infiltration in brain metastases. Brain metastases had significantly fewer unique productive clones than paired primaries (median approximately 1,500 versus 4,500). Retrieval of the complete infiltrating T cell repertoire may have been prevented by DNA fragmentation in FFPE samples. A significantly larger repertoire fraction was made up by the ten most abundant clones in brain metastases than in primaries, which was suggestive of clonal expansion.

Resection was performed in the patients for synchronous oligometastatic disease or for delayed recurrence of a solitary brain metastasis. To avoid including cancers other than NSCLC, any patient with a history of multiple malignancies was excluded. Using marked H&E slides as a guide, tumor areas were macrodissected from about five unstained 10 um sections that had been deparaffinized. All specimens were fixed in formalin and embedded in paraffin (FFPE). The AllPrep DNA/RNA FFPE Kit was used for extraction of genomic DNA. Here the chain combines TRBV5-4 and TRBJ2-6; the D gene is not confidently resolved. The specimen sequenced was tumor tissue from the primary lung tumor. This sample's cell subset or site label indicates: primary lung cancer lesion. This clonotype was sampled from a woman aged 60-75 years with non-small cell lung cancer. The CDR3 region: CASSQLSSGANVLTF. Read as DNA, the sequence is TGTGCCAGCAGCCAACTCAGCTCTGGGGCCAACGTCCTGACTTTC.